The 20 T cell receptor beta chains below all came from one sample that was sequenced in a study of response to subunit inactivated influenza vaccine. TCRdb fed the RT-PCR reads into MiXCR, producing one record per CDR3 protein. There are approximately 200,000 distinct CDR3 sequences in the sample; approximately 14% occur only once, and approximately 27% lies in the top ten. The sample here was CD8+ T cells sorted from PBMCs, taken more than 4 days after vaccination. The receptors shown here come from a man aged 45-65 years who received an inactivated influenza vaccine.

The chain combines TRBV6-5 with TRBJ1-6; D might be TRBD1 (5 bases). V dropped 0 bases and J dropped 5 bases, with 8 bases sitting between them. Looked up from germline, CDR1 is MNHEY and CDR2 is SVGAGI. The CDR3 totals 15 residues. In DNA, the CDR3 is TGTGCCAGCAGTTACTCGGGGGGAAATAATTCACCCCTCCACTTT. Amino acids: CASSYSGGNNSPLHF.

The chain carries TRBV7-3 and TRBJ1-1, with D possibly being TRBD1 (5 bases). V dropped 2 bases and J dropped 0 bases, with 16 bases sitting between them. This CDR3 contains 17 residues. Germline V gene data show CDR1 as SGHTA and CDR2 as FQGTGA. In DNA form, the CDR3 reads TGTGCCAGCAGCTTATTCCCGGTGACAGAGCTGAACACTGAAGCTTTCTTT. Translating it yields CASSLFPVTELNTEAFF.

This clonotype occurred a few times. The V call is TRBV12-3 or TRBV12-4, the J call TRBJ2-7; no definite D call. The CDR3 spans 13 residues. Trimming left V 5 bases short and J 5 bases short, with 13 bases between. CDR3 residues: CASSLRSSNEQYF. In DNA, the CDR3 is TGTGCCAGCAGTCTCCGGTCATCGAACGAGCAGTACTTC.

There are many counts of this clonotype. V and J are TRBV12-3 or TRBV12-4 and TRBJ1-1, with D hard to call. The V end was cut by 2 bases, the J end by 6 bases, with 7 bases between. The length of the CDR3 is 12 residues. The CDR3 is CASSLNNPEAFF. CDR3 DNA: TGTGCCAGCAGTTTAAATAACCCTGAAGCTTTCTTT.

The sample holds a few counts of this clonotype. The rearrangement joins TRBV11-3 to TRBJ2-2; D gene unclear. The germline CDR1 and CDR2 sequences are SGHNT and YENEEA. There are 15 residues in the CDR3. V lost 0 bases, J lost 3 bases, and 8 bases lay in between. CDR3 sequence (DNA): TGTGCCAGCAGCTTAGAGGGTTGGGACACCGGGGAGCTGTTTTTT. Translated: CASSLEGWDTGELFF.

This clonotype was recorded at least ten times. This chain connects TRBV12-3 or TRBV12-4 to TRBJ2-3, with D perhaps matching TRBD2 (6 bases). V was cut by 7 bases and J by 6 bases, with 17 bases left in between. The CDR3 totals 14 residues. This chain's CDR3 is CASTLLGGVDTQYF. The CDR3 region has the DNA TGTGCCAGCACCCTACTGGGGGGTGTGGATACGCAGTATTTT.

V gene TRBV9 combines with J gene TRBJ2-7, with D possibly matching TRBD2 (5 bases). V was shortened by 4 bases and J by 3 bases, with 14 bases between the two germline ends. The CDR3 is 14 amino acids. Germline-derived CDR1 and CDR2 are SGDLS and YYNGEE. The CDR3 loop is CASSSGIIGYEQYF. CDR3 sequence (DNA): TGTGCCAGCAGCTCCGGGATAATCGGCTACGAGCAGTACTTC.

This clonotype came up a few times. V usage is TRBV6-2 or TRBV6-3 and J usage is TRBJ2-1; 9 bases match TRBD2. The CDR3 contains 14 residues. Germline assignment: CDR1 MNHEY and CDR2 SVGEGT. The V and J ends lost 2 bases and 8 bases, in that order; junction bases with no gene match: 4. In DNA, the CDR3 is TGTGCCAGCAGTTACGGCGGGAGGGCCGATGAGCAGTTCTTC. This encodes CASSYGGRADEQFF.

The CDR3 nucleotides read TGTGCCAGCAGCAAATTAGCGGGGCGGGAGTTAGCAGATACGCAGTATTTT. It is translated as CASSKLAGRELADTQYF. The chain has TRBV7-6 and TRBJ2-3; 8 nucleotides match TRBD2. From germline, CDR1 is SGHVS and CDR2 FNYEAQ. V lost 5 bases, J lost 4 bases, and 14 bases stayed unmatched. The CDR3 is 17 amino acids.

This clonotype was counted only a few times. This chain links TRBV7-6 with TRBJ2-5; no definite D call. Germline loops: CDR1 SGHVS, CDR2 FNYEAQ. The CDR3 totals 13 residues. Trimming pared 0 bases from V and 1 base from J, leaving 3 bases between. The CDR3, as DNA: TGTGCCAGCAGCTTAGCTGTCCAAGAGACCCAGTACTTC. Translating it yields CASSLAVQETQYF.

This clonotype was seen more than once but under ten times. This chain connects TRBV4-2 to TRBJ2-7; no clear D. Germline loops: CDR1 LGHNA, CDR2 YNFKEQ. Trimming removed 1 base at V and 5 bases at J, with 9 bases between. The length of the CDR3 is 13 residues. The CDR3 bases are TGTGCCAGCAGCCAAGTTAGGACCGACGAGCAGTACTTC. As protein: CASSQVRTDEQYF.

In this sample, this clonotype turned up a few times. In nucleotides, the CDR3 is TGTGCCAGCAGTCCCGCCTCCCCCTACGAGCAGTACTTC. Its protein is CASSPASPYEQYF. The J gene is TRBJ2-7, the V gene TRBV7-2; no clear D gene. Trimming removed 6 bases from V and 2 bases from J, with 11 bases in between. There are 13 residues in the CDR3. In germline, CDR1 is SGHTA, CDR2 FQGNSA.

The V and J genes are TRBV27 and TRBJ2-7; TRBD1 aligns across 7 bases. The CDR3 spans 15 residues. After removal of 5 bases from V and 5 bases from J, the junction contained 12 bases not matched to a gene. Germline CDR1 is MNHEY and CDR2 is SMNVEV (reference sequence). CDR3 region: CASSQTPGQHNEQYF. CDR3 coding DNA: TGTGCCAGCAGTCAGACCCCGGGACAGCACAACGAGCAGTACTTC.

There are many counts of this clonotype. This chain links TRBV28 with TRBJ2-7, with D uncertain. The V end lost 6 bases, the J end lost 2 bases, and 5 bases lay between the germline ends. The CDR3 length is 11 residues. Germline V gene data show CDR1 as MDHEN and CDR2 as SYDVKM. The CDR3 coding sequence is TGTGCCAGCAGCCGCGCCTACGAGCAGTACTTC. The encoded protein is CASSRAYEQYF.

This clonotype was counted many times. The chain links TRBV28 to TRBJ1-5; unclear D gene. Germline V gene lookup returns CDR1 MDHEN and CDR2 SYDVKM. This CDR3 is built from 15 residues. V was pared by 1 base and J by 3 bases, with 10 bases between. The CDR3 spells CASSLFLNVNQPQHF. For the CDR3, the DNA is TGTGCCAGCAGTTTATTTCTTAATGTCAATCAGCCCCAGCATTTT.

The genes are TRBV14 and TRBJ2-7; D possibly matches TRBD1 or TRBD2 (5 bases each). The CDR3 is made up of 13 amino acids. Looked up from germline, CDR1 is SGHDN and CDR2 is FVKESK. V was cut by 5 bases and J by 6 bases, with 14 bases left in between. For the CDR3, the DNA is TGTGCCAGCAGCTGGGACCCACCCACCGAGCAGTACTTC. This sequence encodes CASSWDPPTEQYF.

This clonotype was seen ten or more times. V is TRBV29-1 and J is TRBJ1-1; no definite D call. Trimming took 4 bases from V and 5 from J, leaving 11 bases between them. The CDR3 sequence is 12 residues long. Germline values: CDR1 SQVTM, CDR2 ANQGSEA. The CDR3 DNA reads TGCAGCGTTGCCGGCCTTGAGACTGAAGCTTTCTTT. Translated: CSVAGLETEAFF. Combining the CDR3 with reference TRBV29-1 and TRBJ1-1 gives the whole variable domain SAVISQKPSRDICQRGTSLTIQCQVDSQVTMMFWYRQQPGQSLTLIATANQGSEATYESGFVIDKFPISRPNLTFSTLTVSNMSPEDSSIYLCSVAGLETEAFFGQGTRLTVV.

This clonotype has a handful of counts. V gene TRBV28 combines with J gene TRBJ1-2; D remains ambiguous. This CDR3 contains 17 residues. V was pared by 7 bases and J by 8 bases, with 29 bases between. Germline assignment: CDR1 MDHEN and CDR2 SYDVKM. DNA for the CDR3: TGTGCCAGCAATACCCAACATCGAGGCCCGGATGGGGAGGGCTACACCTTC. Translation gives CASNTQHRGPDGEGYTF.

This clonotype was seen a handful of times. The chain uses TRBV24-1 and TRBJ1-2; 7 bases align to TRBD1. After removal of 3 bases from V and 6 bases from J, the junction contained 3 bases not matched to a gene. This CDR3 region has 13 residues. CDR1 is KGHDR and CDR2 is SFDVKD in the germline V gene. DNA for the CDR3: TGTGCCACCAGTGATCCCACAGGGGATGGCTACACCTTC. It translates to CATSDPTGDGYTF.

This chain joins TRBV2 and TRBJ2-7; weak D call: TRBD2 (6 bases). Germline V lookup: CDR1 SNHLY, CDR2 FYNNEI. The CDR3 covers 14 residues. The ends were cut back, 5 bases at V and 0 bases at J, with 11 bases in the middle. The CDR3 DNA reads as TGTGCCAGCAGTTTGCGGGGAGTCTCCTACGAGCAGTACTTC. This encodes CASSLRGVSYEQYF.